These 25 T cell receptor beta chains were sequenced from one sample in a study of blood T cells in healthy people across ages. Using a J-beta primer mix together with a sample-barcoded 5' primer, a second PCR was run for roughly 7 to 12 cycles. TCRdb itself ran the 5' RACE reads through MiXCR, one entry per CDR3 protein. The sample lists about a million distinct CDR3 sequences, around 46% occurring once. Sequencing was carried out using blood. Receptors were obtained from a man aged 25-45 years in good health.

On this clonotype: This may be a read error: a much more frequent sequence differs by one nucleotide. The J gene is TRBJ2-6, the V gene TRBV27, with D possibly matching TRBD2 (5 bases). The ends were cut back, 2 bases at V and 0 bases at J, with 11 bases in the middle. The CDR3 extends over 17 amino acids. Germline V lookup: CDR1 MNHEY, CDR2 SMNVEV (reference sequence). The CDR3 DNA is TGTGCCAGCAGTTTAGGAGGTGCTTTCTCTGGGGCCAACGTCCTGACTTTC. Its translation: CASSLGGAFSGANVLTF.

This clonotype occurred a few times. The germline gene is not matched at one end of the junction; a read error may be the cause. The chain links TRBV5-5 to TRBJ2-5, with 11 bases that match TRBD1. The tail of the sequence fits TRBJ2-7 better, so the J call may be wrong. CDR3 length: 14 amino acids. Germline CDR1 is SGHKS and CDR2 is YYEKEE (reference sequence). The CDR3 DNA reads TGTGCCAGTAGCTCACCCGGGACAGGGGGCGAGCAGTACTTC. Translated, it gives CASSSPGTGGEQYF.

Only one count was recorded for this clonotype. CDR3 in amino acids: CASSYSSGGAYTDTQYF. DNA for the CDR3: TGTGCCAGCAGTTACTCGAGCGGGGGGGCCTATACAGATACGCAGTATTTT. The chain uses TRBV6-5 and TRBJ2-3; 10 bases are a match to TRBD2. V lost 0 bases to trimming and J lost 3 bases; unmatched junction nucleotides: 6. CDR3 length equals 17 residues. Germline V CDR1 and CDR2: MNHEY, SVGAGI.

This clonotype was counted a single time. This sequence joins TRBV7-2 and TRBJ2-7; 12 positions match TRBD2. TRBJ2-5 matches the DNA end more closely, so the J call is doubtful. From germline, CDR1 is SGHTA and CDR2 FQGNSA. CDR3 length equals 17 residues. CDR3 coding DNA: TGTGCCAGCAGCTGGGCGACTAGCGGGGGCACCCAAGAGACCCAGTACTTC. It is translated as CASSWATSGGTQETQYF.

The genes are TRBV3-1 and TRBJ1-4; D is undetermined. This CDR3 is 13 amino acids long. The V end lost 7 bases, the J end lost 5 bases, and 11 bases lay between the germline ends. Germline V gene sequence: CDR1 LGHDT, CDR2 YNNKEL (reference sequence). The CDR3 DNA reads TGTGCCAGCACCATCGCGGGGAATGAAAAACTGTTTTTT. This gives the protein CASTIAGNEKLFF.

This clonotype was seen more than once but under ten times. The chain combines TRBV12-3 or TRBV12-4 with TRBJ2-5; D could derive from TRBD1 or TRBD2 (5 bases each). The CDR3 is 15 amino acids. The germline V and J ends were trimmed by 5 bases and 4 bases, with 17 bases remaining between them. The CDR3 here is CASSPGRAPSETQYF. The DNA of the CDR3 is TGTGCCAGCAGTCCGGGACGCGCACCTTCAGAGACCCAGTACTTC.

V and J are TRBV27 and TRBJ2-7; a weak D match, TRBD1 (6 bases). The germline CDR1 and CDR2 sequences are MNHEY and SMNVEV (reference sequence). V lost 3 bases and J lost 2, with 14 bases in between. There are 15 residues in the CDR3. CDR3 amino acids: CASSFRDKSTYEQYF. In DNA, the CDR3 is TGTGCCAGCAGTTTTCGGGACAAATCAACCTACGAGCAGTACTTC.

About this clonotype itself: With a much larger clone just one base away, this may be a read error. The chain combines TRBV20-1 with TRBJ2-5, with D tentatively TRBD2 (5 bases). The CDR3 length is 13 residues. Germline CDR1 and CDR2: DFQATT and SNEGSKA (reference sequence). The CDR3 DNA follows: TGCAGTACTAGAGATCAAGTGCAAGAGACCCAGTACTTC. This translates into CSTRDQVQETQYF.

The genes are TRBV29-1 and TRBJ2-3; D not resolved. V lost 1 base, J lost 9 bases, and 8 bases lay in between. The CDR3 runs to 11 residues. Germline values: CDR1 SQVTM, CDR2 ANQGSEA. The CDR3 sequence: CSVEVVDTQYF. The CDR3 region has the DNA TGCAGCGTTGAAGTTGTCGACACGCAGTATTTT.

The chain links TRBV24-1 to TRBJ2-5; D might be TRBD1 (6 bases). The end of the DNA is better explained by TRBJ2-7, so the J call may be wrong. The germline CDR1 and CDR2 sequences are KGHDR and SFDVKD. This CDR3 comprises 12 residues. The CDR3 reads CATSGTDYEQYF. In DNA form, the CDR3 reads TGTGCCACCAGTGGGACAGACTACGAGCAGTACTTC.

The chain has TRBV24-1 and TRBJ2-1; TRBD1 agrees at 8 bases. The CDR3 spans 15 residues. Germline CDR1 reads KGHDR; CDR2 reads SFDVKD. Trimming at V came to 2 bases and at J to 8 bases, leaving 7 bases not matched to a gene. The CDR3 DNA is TGTGCCACCAGTGATTCCAGGACAGGGTTGGATGAGCAGTTCTTC. It codes for CATSDSRTGLDEQFF.

V and J are TRBV4-1 and TRBJ1-3; maybe TRBD1 (6 bases). Germline values: CDR1 MGHRA, CDR2 YSYEKL. V gave up 4 bases and J gave up 0 bases, with 13 bases separating them. CDR3 size: 16 residues. The CDR3 DNA follows: TGCGCCAGCAGCCCCGGGGGCGGGCGCTCTGGAAACACCATATATTTT. It codes for CASSPGGGRSGNTIYF.

Points on this clonotype: The junction departs from germline at one end; a sequencing error may be responsible. The chain couples TRBV29-1 to TRBJ2-3; a possible D gene is TRBD1 (6 bases). Per germline, CDR1 SQVTM and CDR2 ANQGSEA. This CDR3 region has 12 residues. The CDR3: CGVGHRAGTQYF. CDR3 coding DNA: TGCGGCGTCGGCCACAGGGCAGGTACGCAGTATTTT.

The CDR3 here is CASSRDRVETEAFF. The DNA for the CDR3 is TGTGCCAGCAGTCGGGACAGGGTTGAGACTGAAGCTTTCTTT. V usage is TRBV27 and J usage is TRBJ1-1; 9 bases line up with TRBD1. Trimming took 5 bases from V and 5 from J; bases not matched to a gene: 6. Per germline, CDR1 MNHEY and CDR2 SMNVEV (reference sequence). This CDR3 has 14 amino acids.

This clonotype came up a few times. V and J are TRBV7-9 and TRBJ2-7; the D gene is possibly TRBD1 (6 bases). CDR1 is SEHNR and CDR2 is FQNEAQ in the germline V gene (reference sequence). The V gene lost 7 bases and the J gene lost 4 bases, with 11 bases spanning the gap. This CDR3 region has 12 residues. CDR3 in amino acids: CASTQTGYEQYF. Here the CDR3 DNA reads TGTGCCAGCACCCAAACAGGGTACGAGCAGTACTTC.

The J gene is TRBJ1-1, the V gene TRBV20-1, with TRBD1 matching over 7 bases. The CDR3 is made up of 14 amino acids. The germline V gene encodes CDR1 DFQATT and CDR2 SNEGSKA (reference sequence). V was pared by 5 bases and J by 3 bases, with 9 bases of the junction left unmatched. The CDR3 DNA follows: TGCAGTGCTGATGATCAGGGGGGGGACACTGAAGCTTTCTTT. Amino acids: CSADDQGGDTEAFF.

In this sample, this clonotype turned up a few times. The chain combines TRBV10-3 with TRBJ2-5, with D tentatively TRBD2 (6 bases). Trimming left V 11 bases short and J 5 bases short, with 21 bases between. CDR3 length: 14 amino acids. CDR1 is ENHRY, CDR2 SYGVKD, per germline. CDR3 residues: CASGLAGSRETQYF. CDR3 in DNA: TGTGCCTCAGGTTTGGCGGGGTCCCGGGAGACCCAGTACTTC.

The J gene is TRBJ2-7, the V gene TRBV7-2, with 7 bases aligning to TRBD1. CDR3 length equals 14 residues. The junction had 5 bases not matched to a gene; V was cut back by 3 bases and J by 3 bases. Germline V lookup: CDR1 SGHTA, CDR2 FQGNSA. The CDR3 sequence: CASSFTAGGYEQYF. The CDR3 DNA is TGTGCCAGCAGCTTCACAGCAGGGGGCTACGAGCAGTACTTC. The full variable domain, in which reference TRBV7-2 and TRBJ2-7 provide the parts outside the CDR3, is GAGVSQSPSNKVTEKGKDVELRCDPISGHTALYWYRQSLGQGLEFLIYFQGNSAPDKSGLPSDRFSAERTGGSVSTLTIQRTQQEDSAVYLCASSFTAGGYEQYFGPGTRLTVT.

This clonotype has just one count. J is TRBJ1-3 and V is TRBV9, with D maybe TRBD1 (6 bases). With 7 bases removed from V and 6 bases from J, the gap between germline ends came to 14 bases. This CDR3 contains 13 residues. Per germline, CDR1 SGDLS and CDR2 YYNGEE. The CDR3: CASAMHRENTIYF. The CDR3 nucleotides are TGTGCCAGCGCGATGCACAGGGAAAACACCATATATTTT. The entire variable domain, with the rest obtained from reference TRBV9 and TRBJ1-3, is as follows: DSGVTQTPKHLITATGQRVTLRCSPRSGDLSVYWYQQSLDQGLQFLIQYYNGEERAKGNILERFSAQQFPDLHSELNLSSLELGDSALYFCASAMHRENTIYFGEGSWLTVV.

Concerning this clonotype itself: One end of the junction does not line up with germline, which may come from a read error. This chain links TRBV11-2 with TRBJ1-2; TRBD1 agrees at 9 bases. The CDR3 has 15 residues. Looked up from germline, CDR1 is SGHAT and CDR2 is FQNNGV. CDR3 in DNA: TGTGCCGGCAGCGCTCAAGGGACAGGGCCATATGGCTACACCTTC. Residues: CAGSAQGTGPYGYTF.

A few counts support this clonotype. The chain employs TRBV27 and TRBJ2-1, with D possibly being TRBD2 (5 bases). Between the trimmed V and J ends, which lost 4 bases and 9 bases, there was a span of 16 bases. CDR1 MNHEY and CDR2 SMNVEV come from the germline V gene (reference sequence). The CDR3 is made up of 14 amino acids. DNA for the CDR3: TGTGCCAGCAGTTCACGGACTGGTCCGGGTGAGCAGTTCTTC. Translating it yields CASSSRTGPGEQFF.

V is TRBV15 and J is TRBJ2-5; TRBD1 or TRBD2 may be the D gene (5 bases each). The CDR3 extends over 15 amino acids. CDR1 is LNHNV, CDR2 YYDKDF, per germline (reference sequence). V shed 0 bases and J shed 9 bases, with 17 bases lying between them. CDR3 protein: CATSRDRQGVWAQYF. In DNA, the CDR3 is TGTGCCACCAGCAGAGATAGGCAGGGAGTGTGGGCCCAGTACTTC. The variable domain in full, with the rest retrieved from reference TRBV15 and TRBJ2-5, is DAMVIQNPRYQVTQFGKPVTLSCSQTLNHNVMYWYQQKSSQAPKLLFHYYDKDFNNEADTPDNFQSRRPNTSFCFLDIRSPGLGDTAMYLCATSRDRQGVWAQYFGPGTRLLVL.

The rearrangement links TRBV11-2 to TRBJ1-1; 9 nucleotides line up with TRBD1. The CDR3 totals 15 residues. V trimming: 2 bases; J trimming: 1 base; junction bases outside the gene matches: 2. Germline CDR1 and CDR2: SGHAT and FQNNGV. The CDR3 reads CASSLLDRGNTEAFF. CDR3 sequence (DNA): TGTGCCAGCAGCTTATTGGACAGGGGGAACACTGAAGCTTTCTTT.

The rearrangement links TRBV12-3 or TRBV12-4 to TRBJ2-7; D might be TRBD1 (5 bases). The CDR3 covers 14 residues. The V end was cut by 2 bases, the J end by 5 bases, with 13 bases between. Here the CDR3 DNA reads TGTGCCAGCAGTTTAAGGCGCAGGGTGGACGAGCAGTACTTC. Translating it yields CASSLRRRVDEQYF.

The chain joins TRBV10-3 to TRBJ2-1; 12 nucleotides match TRBD1. V shed 4 bases, J shed 6 bases, and the junction held 7 bases outside the gene matches. The CDR3 extends over 16 amino acids. The V gene's germline CDR1 is ENHRY and CDR2 SYGVKD. CDR3 nucleotides: TGTGCCATCAGTGGACGGGGACAGGGGGCCGTCAATGAGCAGTTCTTC. Translation gives CAISGRGQGAVNEQFF.